This T cell receptor (beta chain) was identified in a study of type 1 regulatory T cells. Looking at the study overall: T-allo10 is an in vitro-generated, Tr1-enriched CD4 T cell product specific for alloantigen.

TCRdb ran MiXCR on the reads and lists one entry per CDR3 protein. The table records 88,000 or so distinct CDR3 sequences, about a third of them present only once. The V and J ends lost 1 base and 9 bases, in that order; junction bases with no gene match: 7. The germline gives CDR1 SGHRS, CDR2 YFSETQ. The CDR3 loop spans 14 amino acids. The receptor was derived from a human donor in good health. The sample consisted of CD4+ T cells, either the whole sample or a sorted fraction (not recorded which). V usage is TRBV5-1 and J usage is TRBJ2-1, with 7 nucleotides matching TRBD1. CDR3 region: CASSLSVGGGEQFF. CDR3 DNA: TGCGCCAGCAGCTTGAGTGTAGGGGGCGGTGAGCAGTTCTTC. The entire variable domain, with the rest obtained from reference TRBV5-1 and TRBJ2-1, is as follows: KAGVTQTPRYLIKTRGQQVTLSCSPISGHRSVSWYQQTPGQGLQFLFEYFSETQRNKGNFPGRFSGRQFSNSRSEMNVSTLELGDSALYLCASSLSVGGGEQFFGPGTRLTVL.